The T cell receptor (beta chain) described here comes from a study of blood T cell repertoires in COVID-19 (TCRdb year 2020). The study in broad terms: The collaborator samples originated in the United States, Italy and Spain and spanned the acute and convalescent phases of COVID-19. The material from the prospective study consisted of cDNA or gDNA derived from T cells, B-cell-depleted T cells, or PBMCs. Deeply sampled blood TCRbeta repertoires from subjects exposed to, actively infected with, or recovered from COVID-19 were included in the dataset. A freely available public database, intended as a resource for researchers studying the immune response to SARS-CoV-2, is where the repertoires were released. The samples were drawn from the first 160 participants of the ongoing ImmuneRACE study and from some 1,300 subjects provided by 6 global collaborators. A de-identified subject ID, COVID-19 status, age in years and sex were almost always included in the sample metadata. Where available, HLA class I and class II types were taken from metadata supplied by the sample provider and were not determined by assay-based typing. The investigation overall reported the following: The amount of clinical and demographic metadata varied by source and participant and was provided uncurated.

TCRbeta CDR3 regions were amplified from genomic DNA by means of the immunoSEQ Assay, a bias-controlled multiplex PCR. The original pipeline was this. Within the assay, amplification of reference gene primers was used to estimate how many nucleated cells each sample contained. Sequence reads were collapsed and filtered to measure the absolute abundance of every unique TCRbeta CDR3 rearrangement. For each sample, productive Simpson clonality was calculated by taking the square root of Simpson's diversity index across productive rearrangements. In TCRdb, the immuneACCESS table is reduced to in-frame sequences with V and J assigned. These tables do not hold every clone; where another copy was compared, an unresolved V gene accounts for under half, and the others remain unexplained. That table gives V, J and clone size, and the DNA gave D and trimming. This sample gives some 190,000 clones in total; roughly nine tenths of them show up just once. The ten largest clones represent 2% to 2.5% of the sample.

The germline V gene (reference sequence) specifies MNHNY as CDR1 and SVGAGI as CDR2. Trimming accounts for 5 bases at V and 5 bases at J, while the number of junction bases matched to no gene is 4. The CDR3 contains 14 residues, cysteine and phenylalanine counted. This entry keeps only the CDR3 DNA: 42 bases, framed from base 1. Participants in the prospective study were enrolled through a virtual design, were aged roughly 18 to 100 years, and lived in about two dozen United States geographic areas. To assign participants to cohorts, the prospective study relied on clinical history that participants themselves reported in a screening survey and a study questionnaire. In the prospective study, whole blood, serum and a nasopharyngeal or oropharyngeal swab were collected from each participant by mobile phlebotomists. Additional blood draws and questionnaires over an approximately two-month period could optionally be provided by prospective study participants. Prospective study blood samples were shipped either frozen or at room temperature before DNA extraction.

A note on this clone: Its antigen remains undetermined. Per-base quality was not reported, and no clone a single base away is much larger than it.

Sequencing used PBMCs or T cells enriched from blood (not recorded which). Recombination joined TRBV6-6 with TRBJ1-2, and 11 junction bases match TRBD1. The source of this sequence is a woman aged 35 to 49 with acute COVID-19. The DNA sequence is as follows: TGTGCCAGCAGTGCAGGGACAGGGGGTTATGGCTACACCTTC. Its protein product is CASSAGTGGYGYTF.